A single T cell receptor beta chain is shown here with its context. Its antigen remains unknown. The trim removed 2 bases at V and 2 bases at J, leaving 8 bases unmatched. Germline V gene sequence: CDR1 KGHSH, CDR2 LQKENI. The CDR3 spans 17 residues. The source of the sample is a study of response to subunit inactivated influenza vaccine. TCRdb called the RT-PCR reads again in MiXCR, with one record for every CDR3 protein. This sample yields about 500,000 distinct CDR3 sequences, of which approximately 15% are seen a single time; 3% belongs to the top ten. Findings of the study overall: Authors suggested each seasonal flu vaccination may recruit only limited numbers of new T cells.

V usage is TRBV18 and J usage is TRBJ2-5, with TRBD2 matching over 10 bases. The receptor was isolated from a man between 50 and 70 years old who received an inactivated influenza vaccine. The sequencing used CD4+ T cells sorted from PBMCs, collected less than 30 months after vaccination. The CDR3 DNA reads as TGTGCCAGCTCACCAGGTCCTAGCGGGGGACAACAAGAGACCCAGTACTTC. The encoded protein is CASSPGPSGGQQETQYF.